Shown below are 21 T cell receptor beta chains from a single sample sequenced in a study of neurological immune-mediated disorders. A single record per CDR3 protein comes from TCRdb applying MiXCR to the 5' RACE reads. The data show about 59,000 distinct CDR3 sequences, under 4.5% seen once. The specimen was PBMCs. These receptors originate from a woman in her thirties with multiple sclerosis.

This clonotype was picked up many times. CDR3 sequence: CASSLSRAFNQPQHF. The DNA of the CDR3 is TGTGCCAGCAGTTTGTCTCGAGCCTTCAATCAGCCCCAGCATTTT. This chain joins TRBV27 and TRBJ1-5, with D uncertain. The CDR3 totals 15 residues. Trimming left V 3 bases short and J 3 bases short, with 12 bases between. Germline V lookup: CDR1 MNHEY, CDR2 SMNVEV (reference sequence).

This clonotype has a count of ten or more. This chain links TRBV27 with TRBJ1-2; a weak D match, TRBD1 (5 bases). The CDR3 has 14 residues. V was cut by 6 bases and J by 5 bases, with 16 bases left in between. Germline CDR1 MNHEY, CDR2 SMNVEV (reference sequence). The CDR3: CASRRTGEGYGYTF. DNA of the CDR3: TGTGCCAGCAGGCGGACGGGGGAGGGATATGGCTACACCTTC.

This clonotype was seen at least ten times. The chain is built from TRBV6-5 and TRBJ2-3, with D perhaps TRBD1 (6 bases). V dropped 5 bases and J dropped 4 bases, with 16 bases sitting between them. Per germline, CDR1 MNHEY and CDR2 SVGAGI. This CDR3 has 15 residues. Written as DNA, the CDR3 is TGTGCCAGCAGTCCTACAGGGAAGGAGCCAGATACGCAGTATTTT. It specifies CASSPTGKEPDTQYF.

This clonotype has a count of ten or more. This sequence joins TRBV20-1 and TRBJ1-6; D is ambiguous. The CDR3 runs to 12 residues. In germline, CDR1 is DFQATT, CDR2 SNEGSKA (reference sequence). Trimming left V 3 bases short and J 7 bases short, with 7 bases between. The DNA of the CDR3 is TGCAGTGCTAGCCACAGCAATTCACCCCTCCACTTT. It specifies CSASHSNSPLHF.

This clonotype was observed many times. J is TRBJ2-5 and V is TRBV3-1, with 10 positions matching TRBD2. The germline V gene encodes CDR1 LGHDT and CDR2 YNNKEL (reference sequence). The CDR3 covers 17 residues. V shed 2 bases and J 5 bases; nucleotides not matched to a gene: 11. The CDR3 DNA is TGTGCCAGCAGCCAACGACTAGCGGGTACTGGGGGGGAGACCCAGTACTTC. It translates to CASSQRLAGTGGETQYF.

This clonotype has just a few counts. The chain links TRBV7-3 to TRBJ2-1, with D uncertain. The CDR3 is 14 amino acids. Trimming removed 2 bases at V and 5 bases at J, with 10 bases between. Germline CDR1 and CDR2: SGHTA and FQGTGA. CDR3 sequence (DNA): TGTGCCAGCAGCTTACGTCTGGCGGACAATGAGCAGTTCTTC. Its protein product is CASSLRLADNEQFF.

This clonotype was seen more than once but under ten times. The chain combines TRBV20-1 with TRBJ2-2; 7 nucleotides agree with TRBD1. The CDR3 totals 15 residues. CDR1 and CDR2 from the germline V gene are DFQATT and SNEGSKA (reference sequence). With V trimmed by 1 base and J by 1 base, 3 bases remained unmatched. The CDR3, as DNA: TGCAGTGCTAGAGGACAGGGACAGAACACCGGGGAGCTGTTTTTT. It yields the protein CSARGQGQNTGELFF.

In this sample, this clonotype turned up many times. The chain couples TRBV12-3 or TRBV12-4 to TRBJ2-3, with D perhaps TRBD2 (5 bases). Trimming left V 11 bases short and J 3 bases short, with 15 bases between. This CDR3 has 13 residues. The CDR3 nucleotides read TGTGCCCCGCCTGATGAGGGTACAGATACGCAGTATTTT. It specifies CAPPDEGTDTQYF.

The sample holds many counts of this clonotype. The CDR3, as DNA: TGTGCCACCCGACAGGGAAATCAGCCCCAGCATTTT. Translating it yields CATRQGNQPQHF. The J gene is TRBJ1-5, the V gene TRBV10-3, with 7 bases identical to TRBD1. Germline V gives CDR1 ENHRY, CDR2 SYGVKD. The V gene end was trimmed by 10 bases and the J gene end by 4 bases; junction bases not matched to a gene: 4. This CDR3 has 12 amino acids.

Many counts were recorded for this clonotype. This chain joins TRBV29-1 and TRBJ1-2; 7 bases align to TRBD1. Germline CDR1 and CDR2: SQVTM and ANQGSEA. After removal of 4 bases from V and 1 base from J, the junction contained 9 bases not matched to a gene. The CDR3 contains 15 residues. DNA of the CDR3: TGCAGCGTTGGCACAGGGGTTGTCGTTAACTATGGCTACACCTTC. It translates to CSVGTGVVVNYGYTF.

In its sample, this clonotype was seen many times. This chain links TRBV20-1 with TRBJ2-5; D is perhaps TRBD1 (6 bases). V was shortened by 6 bases and J by 5 bases, with 13 bases between the two germline ends. The CDR3 is made up of 12 amino acids. Germline-derived CDR1 and CDR2 are DFQATT and SNEGSKA (reference sequence). CDR3 protein: CSAARGMETQYF. In DNA form, the CDR3 reads TGCAGTGCAGCTAGGGGGATGGAGACCCAGTACTTC.

As regards this clonotype: A much larger clone lies a single base off, so this may be a read error. J is TRBJ2-7 and V is TRBV4-1; 8 bases align to TRBD1. The CDR3 is 14 amino acids. With V trimmed by 2 bases and J by 2 bases, 2 bases remained unmatched. The germline CDR1 and CDR2 sequences are MGHRA and YSYEKL. CDR3 sequence: CASSQTQGAYEQYF. The DNA for the CDR3 is TGCGCCAGCAGCCAAACACAGGGGGCCTACGAGCAGTACTTC.

This clonotype was counted ten times or more. V is TRBV5-1 and J is TRBJ2-6, with a weak D call TRBD1 (6 bases). V gave up 8 bases and J gave up 0 bases, with 15 bases separating them. The CDR3 covers 16 residues. Germline values: CDR1 SGHRS, CDR2 YFSETQ. The CDR3 DNA follows: TGCGCCAGAGACCGACAGGCGTTCTCTGGGGCCAACGTCCTGACTTTC. It encodes CARDRQAFSGANVLTF.

This clonotype showed up many times. V and J are TRBV20-1 and TRBJ1-3, with 9 bases identical to TRBD1. Unmatched junction bases numbered 3, after V lost 6 bases and J lost 3 bases. This CDR3 spans 13 amino acids. Germline lookup yields CDR1 DFQATT and CDR2 SNEGSKA (reference sequence). The CDR3 sequence: CSAGQGFGNTIYF. CDR3 in DNA: TGCAGTGCAGGACAGGGGTTTGGAAACACCATATATTTT.

This clonotype showed up many times. The chain is built from TRBV29-1 and TRBJ2-7, with 8 bases that match TRBD1. The CDR3 sequence is 14 residues long. V was pared by 2 bases and J by 2 bases, with 5 bases of the junction left unmatched. Germline V gene sequence: CDR1 SQVTM, CDR2 ANQGSEA. For the CDR3, the DNA is TGCAGCGTTGAAATCGGGGGACAGGCCTACGAGCAGTACTTC. Its protein is CSVEIGGQAYEQYF.

There are many counts of this clonotype. The rearrangement joins TRBV7-2 to TRBJ2-3; D possibly corresponds to TRBD2 (5 bases). Germline V CDR1 and CDR2: SGHTA, FQGNSA. Trimming shortened V by 4 bases and J by 13 bases, and 12 bases separated the two germline ends. There are 11 residues in the CDR3. The CDR3 is CASSYGVEEYF. As DNA, the CDR3 is TGTGCCAGCAGCTACGGGGTAGAGGAGTATTTT.

This clonotype came up many times. This sequence joins TRBV7-7 and TRBJ2-7; unclear D gene. The V and J ends lost 8 bases and 5 bases respectively, with 7 bases between them. Germline CDR1 SSHAT, CDR2 FNYEAQ (reference sequence). The CDR3 covers 10 residues. The CDR3 spells CASGLHEQYF. The CDR3, as DNA: TGTGCCAGCGGCCTACACGAGCAGTACTTC.

This clonotype showed up many times. The V call is TRBV5-1, the J call TRBJ1-1, with D perhaps TRBD1 (5 bases). Trimming took 3 bases from V and 2 from J, leaving 11 bases between them. From germline, CDR1 is SGHRS and CDR2 YFSETQ. The CDR3 contains 14 residues. The CDR3, as DNA: TGCGCCAGCAGCTCTTTCGACAGTAACACTGAAGCTTTCTTT. It translates to CASSSFDSNTEAFF.

This clonotype has at least ten counts. The chain recombines TRBV20-1 with TRBJ2-7; D may be TRBD1 or TRBD2 (5 bases each). V lost 6 bases to trimming and J lost 7 bases, with 19 bases between them. Germline CDR1 reads DFQATT; CDR2 reads SNEGSKA (reference sequence). The CDR3 sequence is 13 residues long. The CDR3 DNA sequence: TGCAGTGCCCCCCCCGCAGGGACGGAAGAGCAGTACTTC. It yields the protein CSAPPAGTEEQYF.

This clonotype was found many times. V is TRBV7-8 and J is TRBJ1-1; D is undetermined. The V and J ends lost 6 bases and 3 bases respectively, with 11 bases between them. This CDR3 has 13 residues. Per the germline V gene, CDR1 is SGHVS and CDR2 is FQNEAQ. This CDR3 reads CASSSKADTEAFF. DNA for the CDR3: TGTGCCAGCAGTTCGAAGGCGGACACTGAAGCTTTCTTT.

This clonotype was counted between two and nine times. CDR3 residues: CAISQDRANYGYTF. In nucleotides, the CDR3 is TGTGCCATCAGTCAAGACAGGGCTAACTATGGCTACACCTTC. The gene calls are TRBV10-3 and TRBJ1-2; TRBD1 agrees at 7 bases. V lost 5 bases, J lost 0 bases, and 3 bases stayed unmatched. Per the germline V gene, CDR1 is ENHRY and CDR2 is SYGVKD. CDR3 size: 14 residues.